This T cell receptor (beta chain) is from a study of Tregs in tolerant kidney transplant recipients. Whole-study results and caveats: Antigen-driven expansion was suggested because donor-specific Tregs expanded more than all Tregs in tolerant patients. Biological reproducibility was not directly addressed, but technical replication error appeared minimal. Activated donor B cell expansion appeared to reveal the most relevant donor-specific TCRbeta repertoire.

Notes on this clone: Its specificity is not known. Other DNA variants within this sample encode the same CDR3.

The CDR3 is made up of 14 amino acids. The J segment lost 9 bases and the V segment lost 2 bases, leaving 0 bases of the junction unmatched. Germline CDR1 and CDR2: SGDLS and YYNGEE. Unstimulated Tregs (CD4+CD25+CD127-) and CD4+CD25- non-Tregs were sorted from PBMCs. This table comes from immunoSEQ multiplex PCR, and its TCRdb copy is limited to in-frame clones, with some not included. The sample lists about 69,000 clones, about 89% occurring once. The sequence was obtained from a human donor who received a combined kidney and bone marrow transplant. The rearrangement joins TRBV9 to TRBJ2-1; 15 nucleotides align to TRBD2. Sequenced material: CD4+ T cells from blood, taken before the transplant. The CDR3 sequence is CASSVGLAGGEQFF. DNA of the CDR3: TGTGCCAGCAGCGTGGGACTAGCGGGAGGTGAGCAGTTCTTC.